This record covers a single T cell receptor (beta chain). Its target is not known. Germline V gene lookup returns CDR1 SGDLS and CDR2 YYNGEE. V lost 2 bases and J lost 5, with 16 bases in between. The CDR3 totals 15 residues. The sample belongs to a study of cytomegalovirus exposure and HLA in healthy donors. Background on the study: Samples from HLA-typed donors yielded about 85 million unique TCRs in an early data release.

PCR involved 60 Vbeta and 13 Jbeta primers. The repertoire was sequenced with immunoSEQ multiplex PCR; TCRdb's copy has only in-frame clones and lacks some. The sample carries some 200,000 clones, 82% recorded once. Broader study findings: Researchers left out some V segments, among them TRBV6-2 and TRBV6-3, as indistinguishable.

The origin of this receptor is a young woman in good health and CMV-seronegative. Sequencing was carried out using PBMCs. This sequence joins TRBV9 and TRBJ2-5; possibly TRBD2 for D (5 bases). The CDR3 DNA reads as TGTGCCAGCAGCGTTTATCCCAGCGGTGAGGAGACCCAGTACTTC. Protein: CASSVYPSGEETQYF.